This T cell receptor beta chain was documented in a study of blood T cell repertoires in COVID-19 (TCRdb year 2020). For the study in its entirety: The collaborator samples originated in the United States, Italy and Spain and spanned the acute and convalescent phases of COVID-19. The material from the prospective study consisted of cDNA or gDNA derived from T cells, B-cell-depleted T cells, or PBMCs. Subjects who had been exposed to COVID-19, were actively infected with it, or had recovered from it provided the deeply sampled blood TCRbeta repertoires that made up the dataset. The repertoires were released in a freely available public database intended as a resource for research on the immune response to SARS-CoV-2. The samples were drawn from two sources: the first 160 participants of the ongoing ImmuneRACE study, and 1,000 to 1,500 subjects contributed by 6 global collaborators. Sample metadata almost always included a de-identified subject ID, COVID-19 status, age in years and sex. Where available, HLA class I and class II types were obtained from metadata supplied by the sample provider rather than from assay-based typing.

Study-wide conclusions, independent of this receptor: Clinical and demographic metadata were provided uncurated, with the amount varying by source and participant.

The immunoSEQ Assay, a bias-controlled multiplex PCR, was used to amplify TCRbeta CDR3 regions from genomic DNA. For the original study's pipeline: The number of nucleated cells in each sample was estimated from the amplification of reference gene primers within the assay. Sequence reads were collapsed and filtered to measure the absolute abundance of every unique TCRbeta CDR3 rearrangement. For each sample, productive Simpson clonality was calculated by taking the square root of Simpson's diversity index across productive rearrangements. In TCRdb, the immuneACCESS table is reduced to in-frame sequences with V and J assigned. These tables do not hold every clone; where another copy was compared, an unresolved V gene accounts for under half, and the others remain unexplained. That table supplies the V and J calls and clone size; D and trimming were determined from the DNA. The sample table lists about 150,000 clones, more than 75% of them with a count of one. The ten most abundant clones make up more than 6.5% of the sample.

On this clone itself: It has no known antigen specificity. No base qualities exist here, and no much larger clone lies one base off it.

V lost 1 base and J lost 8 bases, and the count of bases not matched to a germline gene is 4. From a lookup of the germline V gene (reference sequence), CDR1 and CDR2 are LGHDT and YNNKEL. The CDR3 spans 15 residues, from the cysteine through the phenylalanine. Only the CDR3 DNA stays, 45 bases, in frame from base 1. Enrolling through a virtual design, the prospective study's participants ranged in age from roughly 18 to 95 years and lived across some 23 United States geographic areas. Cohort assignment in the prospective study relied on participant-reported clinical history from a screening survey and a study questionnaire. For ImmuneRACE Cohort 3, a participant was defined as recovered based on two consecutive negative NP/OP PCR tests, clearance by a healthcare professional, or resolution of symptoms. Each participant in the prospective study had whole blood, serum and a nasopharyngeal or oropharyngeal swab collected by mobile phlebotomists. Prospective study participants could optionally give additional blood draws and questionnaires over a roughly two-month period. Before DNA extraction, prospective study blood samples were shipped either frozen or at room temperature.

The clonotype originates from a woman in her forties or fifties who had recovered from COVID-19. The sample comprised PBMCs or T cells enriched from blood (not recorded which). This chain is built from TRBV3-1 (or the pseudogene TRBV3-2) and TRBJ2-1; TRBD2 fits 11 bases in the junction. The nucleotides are TGTGCCAGCAGCCAAGTCACTAGCGGGGGCGATGAGCAGTTCTTC. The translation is CASSQVTSGGDEQFF.